This T cell receptor beta chain was recovered during a study of T cell responses to AZD1222 COVID-19 vaccine. Findings of the study overall: Seropositive AZD1222 recipients at baseline numbered only five or six. The CD4 TCRs associated with vaccination extended across spike and predominated at 160-218 and 743-854.

This clone appeared once. The target antigen is unknown. It was second doses at about 4 or about 12 weeks that were pooled. There are 20 residues in the CDR3. Trimming took 6 bases from V and 2 from J; bases not matched to a gene: 17. The germline V gene encodes CDR1 MNHNY and CDR2 SVGAGI (reference sequence). This table comes from immunoSEQ multiplex PCR, and its TCRdb copy is limited to in-frame clones, with some not included. This sample carries around 130,000 clones, approximately 91% of them seen once, and the ten largest clones take around 1.9%. Material: peripheral blood, obtained 28 days after the second AZD1222 dose. The TCR sequence derives from an adult who received the AZD1222 COVID-19 vaccine. The gene calls are TRBV6-6 and TRBJ1-6; 9 bases line up with TRBD1. CDR3 sequence reads: CASSTMPQGARNAYNSPLHF. Here the CDR3 DNA reads TGTGCCAGCAGCACAATGCCACAGGGGGCGAGGAACGCCTATAATTCACCCCTCCACTTT.